By frequency in the sample, the clone carrying this T cell receptor beta chain is medium-sized. Antigen specificity is unknown. These data belong to a study of metastatic and nonmetastatic thyroid tumors. The overall study: For malignant and benign thyroid patients, tumor or nodule tissue and blood were the sources whose repertoires were compared.

In the authors' workflow: It was from CDR3 differences across clinicopathological groups that a distant-metastasis classifier for papillary thyroid cancer was built. Through MiXCR, TCRdb re-clonotyped the PCR reads. The authors' filters were not applied to this entry. The table shows several thousand clones, with approximately 20% occurring only once. Germline CDR1 is SGHRS and CDR2 is YFSETQ. Trimming cost V 4 bases and J 4 bases, with 11 bases left between them. The CDR3 runs 14 residues. Not a single patient had been given any form of treatment at any point before undergoing thyroid surgery. Whole-study findings and limits: When malignant thyroid tumors were compared with benign nodules, TCR beta diversity was reportedly significantly higher in the malignant tumors. This held in both blood and tumor samples.

Sequenced input: tumor tissue. The J gene is TRBJ2-2, the V gene TRBV5-1; D is undetermined. This TCR was recovered from a male donor with papillary thyroid cancer or a benign thyroid nodule (not recorded which). Some clones in this sample may be carry-over from other donors' samples. The CDR3 bases are TGCGCCAGCAGCGCTGGATCGGGCACCGGGGAGCTGTTTTTT. Its translation: CASSAGSGTGELFF.